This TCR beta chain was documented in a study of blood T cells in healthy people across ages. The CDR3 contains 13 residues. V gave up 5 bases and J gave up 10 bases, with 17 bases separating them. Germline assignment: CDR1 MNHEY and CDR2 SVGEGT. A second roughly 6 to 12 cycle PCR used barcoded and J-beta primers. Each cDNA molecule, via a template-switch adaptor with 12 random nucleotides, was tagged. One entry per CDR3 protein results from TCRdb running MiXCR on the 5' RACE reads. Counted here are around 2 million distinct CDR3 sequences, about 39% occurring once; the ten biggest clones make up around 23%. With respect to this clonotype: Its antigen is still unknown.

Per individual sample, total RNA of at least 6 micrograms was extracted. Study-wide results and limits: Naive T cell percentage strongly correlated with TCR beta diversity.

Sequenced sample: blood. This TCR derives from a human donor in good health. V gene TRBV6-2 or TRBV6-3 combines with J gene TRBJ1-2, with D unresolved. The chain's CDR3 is CASSVRTDTHYTF. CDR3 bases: TGTGCCAGCAGTGTCCGGACCGATACTCACTACACCTTC.